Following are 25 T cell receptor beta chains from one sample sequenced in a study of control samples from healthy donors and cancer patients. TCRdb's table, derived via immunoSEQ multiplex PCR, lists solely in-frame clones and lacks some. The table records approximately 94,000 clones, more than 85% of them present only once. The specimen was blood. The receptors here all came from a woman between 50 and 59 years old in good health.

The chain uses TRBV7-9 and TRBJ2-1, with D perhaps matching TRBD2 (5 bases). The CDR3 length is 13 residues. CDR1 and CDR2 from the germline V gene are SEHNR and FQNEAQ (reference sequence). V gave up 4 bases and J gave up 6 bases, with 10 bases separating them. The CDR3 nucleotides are TGTGCCAGCAGCTCCGGACTTACCAATGAGCAGTTCTTC. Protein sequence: CASSSGLTNEQFF.

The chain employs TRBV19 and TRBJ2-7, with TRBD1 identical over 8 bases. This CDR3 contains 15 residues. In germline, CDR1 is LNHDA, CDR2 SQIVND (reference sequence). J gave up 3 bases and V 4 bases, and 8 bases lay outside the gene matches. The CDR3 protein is CASSRGGQGGYEQYF. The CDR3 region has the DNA TGTGCCAGTAGTAGAGGCGGACAGGGTGGCTACGAGCAGTACTTC. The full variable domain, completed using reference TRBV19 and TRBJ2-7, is DGGITQSPKYLFRKEGQNVTLSCEQNLNHDAMYWYRQDPGQGLRLIYYSQIVNDFQKGDIAEGYSVSREKKESFPLTVTSAQKNPTAFYLCASSRGGQGGYEQYFGPGTRLTVT.

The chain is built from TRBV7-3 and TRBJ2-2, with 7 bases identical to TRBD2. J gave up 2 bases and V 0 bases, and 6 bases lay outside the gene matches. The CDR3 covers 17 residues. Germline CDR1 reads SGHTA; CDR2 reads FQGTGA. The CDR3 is CASSLTRAGLNTGELFF. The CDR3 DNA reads TGTGCCAGCAGCTTAACGAGAGCGGGATTAAACACCGGGGAGCTGTTTTTT.

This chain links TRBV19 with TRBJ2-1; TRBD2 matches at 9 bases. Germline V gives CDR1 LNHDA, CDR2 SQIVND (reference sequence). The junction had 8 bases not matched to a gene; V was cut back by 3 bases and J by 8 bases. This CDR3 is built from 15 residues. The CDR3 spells CASSIRAGGVDEQFF. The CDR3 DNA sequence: TGTGCCAGTAGTATCCGAGCGGGGGGCGTGGATGAGCAGTTCTTC.

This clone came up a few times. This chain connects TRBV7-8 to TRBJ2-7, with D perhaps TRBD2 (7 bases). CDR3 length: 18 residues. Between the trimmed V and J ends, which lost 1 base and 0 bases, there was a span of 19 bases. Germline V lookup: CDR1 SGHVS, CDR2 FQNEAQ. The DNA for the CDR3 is TGTGCCAGCAGCTTAGGGGGGGGAATGAACAGGGACTCCTACGAGCAGTACTTC. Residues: CASSLGGGMNRDSYEQYF.

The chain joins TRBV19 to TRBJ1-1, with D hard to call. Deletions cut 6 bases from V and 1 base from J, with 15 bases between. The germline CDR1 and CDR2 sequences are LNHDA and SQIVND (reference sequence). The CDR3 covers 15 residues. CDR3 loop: CASSGLAEGNTEAFF. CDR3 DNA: TGTGCCAGTAGCGGATTGGCTGAGGGGAACACTGAAGCTTTCTTT.

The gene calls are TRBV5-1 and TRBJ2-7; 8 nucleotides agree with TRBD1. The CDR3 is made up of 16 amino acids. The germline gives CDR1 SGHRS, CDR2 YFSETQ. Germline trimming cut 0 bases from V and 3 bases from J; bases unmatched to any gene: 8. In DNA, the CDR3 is TGCGCCAGCAGCTTGGGCGGGGCAGGGGGCATCTACGAGCAGTACTTC. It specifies CASSLGGAGGIYEQYF.

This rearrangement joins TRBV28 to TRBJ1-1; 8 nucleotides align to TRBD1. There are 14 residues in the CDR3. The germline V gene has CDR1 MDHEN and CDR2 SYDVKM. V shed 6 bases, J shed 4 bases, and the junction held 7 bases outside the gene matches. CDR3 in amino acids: CASRSGGAGTEAFF. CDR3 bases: TGTGCCAGCAGGTCAGGGGGCGCGGGCACTGAAGCTTTCTTT.

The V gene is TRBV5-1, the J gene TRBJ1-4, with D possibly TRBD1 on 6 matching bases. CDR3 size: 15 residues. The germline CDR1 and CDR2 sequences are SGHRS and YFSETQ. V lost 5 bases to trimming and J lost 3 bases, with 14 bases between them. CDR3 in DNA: TGCGCCAGCAGTAGGGACATTAGGGCTAATGAAAAACTGTTTTTT. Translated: CASSRDIRANEKLFF.

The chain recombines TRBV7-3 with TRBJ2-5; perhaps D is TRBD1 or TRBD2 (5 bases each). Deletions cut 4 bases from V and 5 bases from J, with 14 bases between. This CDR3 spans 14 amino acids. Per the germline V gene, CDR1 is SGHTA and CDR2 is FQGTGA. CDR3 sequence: CASSYTGPGETQYF. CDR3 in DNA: TGTGCCAGCAGCTACACGGGACCTGGGGAGACCCAGTACTTC. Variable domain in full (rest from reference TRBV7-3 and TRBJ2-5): GAGVSQTPSNKVTEKGKYVELRCDPISGHTALYWYRQSLGQGPEFLIYFQGTGAADDSGLPNDRFFAVRPEGSVSTLKIQRTERGDSAVYLCASSYTGPGETQYFGPGTRLLVL.

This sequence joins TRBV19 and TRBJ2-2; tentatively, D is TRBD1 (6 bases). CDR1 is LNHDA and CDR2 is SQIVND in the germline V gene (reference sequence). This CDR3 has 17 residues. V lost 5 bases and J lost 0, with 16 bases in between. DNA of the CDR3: TGTGCCAGTAGTCTTTGGGGGCCCCTACCGAACACCGGGGAGCTGTTTTTT. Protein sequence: CASSLWGPLPNTGELFF.

Here the CDR3 DNA reads TGTGCCAGCAGCCCCCCCGGGCGGGGGGCCGGGGAGCTGTTTTTT. Translating gives CASSPPGRGAGELFF. The chain employs TRBV11-3 and TRBJ2-2, with TRBD2 identical over 8 bases. The junction had 8 bases not matched to a gene; V was cut back by 5 bases and J by 6 bases. The CDR3 runs 15 residues. In germline, CDR1 is SGHNT, CDR2 YENEEA. Together with reference TRBV11-3 and TRBJ2-2, the CDR3 gives the full variable domain: EAGVVQSPRYKIIEKKQPVAFWCNPISGHNTLYWYLQNLGQGPELLIRYENEEAVDDSQLPKDRFSAERLKGVDSTLKIQPAELGDSAVYLCASSPPGRGAGELFFGEGSRLTVL.

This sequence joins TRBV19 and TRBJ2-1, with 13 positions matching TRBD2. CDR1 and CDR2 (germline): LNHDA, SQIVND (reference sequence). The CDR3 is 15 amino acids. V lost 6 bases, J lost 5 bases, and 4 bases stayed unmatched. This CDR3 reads CASRPGLAGNNEQFF. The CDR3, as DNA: TGTGCCAGTAGGCCGGGACTAGCGGGAAACAATGAGCAGTTCTTC.

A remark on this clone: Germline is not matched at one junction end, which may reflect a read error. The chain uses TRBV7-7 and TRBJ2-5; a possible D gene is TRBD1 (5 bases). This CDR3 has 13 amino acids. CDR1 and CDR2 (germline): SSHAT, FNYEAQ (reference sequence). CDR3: CASSLGQGKTQYF. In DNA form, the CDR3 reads TGTGCTAGCAGCTTAGGGCAGGGAAAGACCCAGTACTTC.

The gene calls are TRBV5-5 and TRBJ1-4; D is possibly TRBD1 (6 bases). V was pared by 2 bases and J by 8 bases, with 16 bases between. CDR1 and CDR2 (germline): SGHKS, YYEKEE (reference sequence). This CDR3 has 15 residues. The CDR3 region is CASSFSQGGGEKLFF. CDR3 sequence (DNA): TGTGCCAGCAGCTTCTCACAGGGAGGTGGCGAAAAACTGTTTTTT.

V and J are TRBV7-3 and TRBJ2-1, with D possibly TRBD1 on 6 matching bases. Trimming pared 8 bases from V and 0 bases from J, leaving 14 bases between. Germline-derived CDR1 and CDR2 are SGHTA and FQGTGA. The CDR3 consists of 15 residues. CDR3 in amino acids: CASAPGHNSYNEQFF. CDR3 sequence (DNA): TGTGCCAGCGCACCGGGACATAACTCCTACAATGAGCAGTTCTTC.

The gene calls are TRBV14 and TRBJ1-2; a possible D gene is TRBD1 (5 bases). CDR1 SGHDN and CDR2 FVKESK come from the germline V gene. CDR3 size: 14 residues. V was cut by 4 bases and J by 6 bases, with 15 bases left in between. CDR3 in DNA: TGTGCCAGCAGCCCCAAACAATCGACAGATGGCTACACCTTC. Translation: CASSPKQSTDGYTF.

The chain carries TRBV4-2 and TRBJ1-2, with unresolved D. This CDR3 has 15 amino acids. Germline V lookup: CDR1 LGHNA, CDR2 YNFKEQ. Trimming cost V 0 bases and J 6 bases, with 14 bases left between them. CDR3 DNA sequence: TGTGCCAGCAGCCAAGATGGGCAGCTAGGAGATGGCTACACCTTC. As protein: CASSQDGQLGDGYTF.

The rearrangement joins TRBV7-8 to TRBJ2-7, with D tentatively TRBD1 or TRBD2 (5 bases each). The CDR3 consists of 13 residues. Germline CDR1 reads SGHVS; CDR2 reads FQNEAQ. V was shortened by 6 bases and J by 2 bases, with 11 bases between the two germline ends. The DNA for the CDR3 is TGTGCCAGCAGAGGGGACGGAACCTACGAGCAGTACTTC. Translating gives CASRGDGTYEQYF.

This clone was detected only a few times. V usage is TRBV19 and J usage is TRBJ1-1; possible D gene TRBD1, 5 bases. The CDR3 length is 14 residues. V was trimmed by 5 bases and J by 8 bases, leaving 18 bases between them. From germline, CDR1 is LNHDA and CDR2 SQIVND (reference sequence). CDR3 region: CASSPGFGVGEAFF. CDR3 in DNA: TGTGCCAGTAGTCCAGGGTTCGGTGTGGGGGAAGCTTTCTTT.

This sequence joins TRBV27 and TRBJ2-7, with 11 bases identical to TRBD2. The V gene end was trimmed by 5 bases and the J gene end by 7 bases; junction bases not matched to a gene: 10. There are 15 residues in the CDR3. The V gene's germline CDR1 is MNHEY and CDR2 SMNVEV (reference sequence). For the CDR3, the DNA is TGTGCCAGCAGTATAGGGACTAGCGGACAAGGGGAGCAGTACTTC. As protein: CASSIGTSGQGEQYF.

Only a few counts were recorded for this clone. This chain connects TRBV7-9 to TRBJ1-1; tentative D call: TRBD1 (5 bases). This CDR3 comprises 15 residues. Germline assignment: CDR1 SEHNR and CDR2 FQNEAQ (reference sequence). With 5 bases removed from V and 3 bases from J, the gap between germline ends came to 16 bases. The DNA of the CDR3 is TGTGCCAGCAGCCCAGGGTCGGGCCCAGACACTGAAGCTTTCTTT. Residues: CASSPGSGPDTEAFF.

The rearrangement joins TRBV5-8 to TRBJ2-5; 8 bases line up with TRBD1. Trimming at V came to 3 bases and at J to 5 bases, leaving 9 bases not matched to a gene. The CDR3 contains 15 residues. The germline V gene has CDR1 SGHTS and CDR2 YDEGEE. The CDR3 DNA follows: TGTGCCAGCAGCTATAGACAGGGGTTAACGGAGACCCAGTACTTC. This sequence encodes CASSYRQGLTETQYF.

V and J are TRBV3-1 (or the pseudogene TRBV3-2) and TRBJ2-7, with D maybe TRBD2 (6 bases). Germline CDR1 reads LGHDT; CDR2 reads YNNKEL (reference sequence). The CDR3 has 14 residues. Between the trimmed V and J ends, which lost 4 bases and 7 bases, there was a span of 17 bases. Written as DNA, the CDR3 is TGTGCCAGCAGCCCGACAGCAACCCGGGGGGAGCAGTACTTC. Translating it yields CASSPTATRGEQYF.

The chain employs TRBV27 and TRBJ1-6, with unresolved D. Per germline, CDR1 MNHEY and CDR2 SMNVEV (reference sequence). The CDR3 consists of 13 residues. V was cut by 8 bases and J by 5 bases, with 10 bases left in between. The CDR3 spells CASSGRNNSPLHF. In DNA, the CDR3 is TGTGCCAGCTCGGGTCGCAATAATTCACCCCTCCACTTT.